The source of this T cell receptor (beta chain) is a study of T cell responses to AZD1222 COVID-19 vaccine. Broader study findings: The study reported that nearly half of spike-specific TCRs target unmutated variant regions.

This clone was picked up one time. Antigen: not known. The assay was immunoSEQ multiplex PCR, and TCRdb's table has in-frame clones only and misses some. The sample includes 100,000 to 130,000 clones, under 95% of them seen just once. The specimen was peripheral blood, collected on day 0 of AZD1222 vaccination. This clonotype originated in an adult in good health.

The CDR3 DNA follows: TGTGCCAGCAGCTTAGATACAGGCCGAGTGGATTCACCCCTCCACTTT. It specifies CASSLDTGRVDSPLHF. V usage is TRBV7-2 and J usage is TRBJ1-6; D might be TRBD1 (5 bases). CDR3 length: 16 residues. The germline V and J ends were trimmed by 1 base and 8 bases, with 15 bases remaining between them. The germline CDR1 and CDR2 sequences are SGHTA and FQGNSA.